One and the same sample provided the 7 T cell receptor beta chains below, sequenced in a study of T-cell memory formation after mild COVID-19. TCRdb independently ran MiXCR on the 5' RACE reads; one entry per CDR3 protein. The table includes 150,000 to 200,000 distinct CDR3 sequences, 15% to 20% detected once. The sequenced material came from PBMCs or a T cell subset sorted from them (not recorded which). The receptors come from an adult woman who had mild COVID-19 (a few samples of this study predate the infection). Cell type and time point are not known.

The chain recombines TRBV30 with TRBJ2-3; TRBD2 matches 11 bases. Germline-derived CDR1 and CDR2 are GTSNPN and SVGIG (reference sequence). The CDR3 covers 13 residues. V shed 5 bases, J shed 9 bases, and the junction held 7 bases outside the gene matches. The CDR3 DNA is TGTGCCTGGCACCTAGCGGGAGGTTCCACGCAGTATTTT. This sequence encodes CAWHLAGGSTQYF.

This clonotype was observed a few times. This chain links TRBV3-1 with TRBJ1-5, with D perhaps matching TRBD1 (6 bases). CDR3 size: 14 residues. The V gene lost 1 base and the J gene lost 6 bases, with 10 bases spanning the gap. The germline gives CDR1 LGHDT, CDR2 YNNKEL (reference sequence). The CDR3 protein is CASSQAGVSQPQHF. In nucleotides, the CDR3 is TGTGCCAGCAGCCAAGCAGGGGTCTCTCAGCCCCAGCATTTT.

This chain joins TRBV7-9 and TRBJ2-7; 8 positions agree with TRBD2. CDR1 is SEHNR, CDR2 FQNEAQ, per germline (reference sequence). This CDR3 region has 14 residues. Trimming removed 5 bases from V and 7 bases from J; junction bases left unmatched: 10. CDR3 coding DNA: TGTGCCAGCAGCCCGCCGGGGGGGCGTGGAGAGCAGTACTTC. Amino acid sequence: CASSPPGGRGEQYF.

This clonotype was found a few times. The chain links TRBV12-3 or TRBV12-4 to TRBJ2-3; D is uncertain. Trimming left V 6 bases short and J 2 bases short, with 15 bases between. This CDR3 is built from 15 residues. The CDR3 region has the DNA TGTGCCAGCAGAACATACAAGGAATTCACAGATACGCAGTATTTT. It codes for CASRTYKEFTDTQYF.

The rearrangement links TRBV11-3 to TRBJ2-1, with 13 nucleotides matching TRBD2. Trimming at V came to 4 bases and at J to 6 bases, leaving 3 bases not matched to a gene. The germline V gene has CDR1 SGHNT and CDR2 YENEEA. The CDR3 consists of 15 residues. The CDR3 bases are TGTGCCAGCAGCTCGGGACTAGCGGGACGCAATGAGCAGTTCTTC. Translated, it gives CASSSGLAGRNEQFF.

This clonotype has a handful of counts. This chain joins TRBV30 and TRBJ1-1; no firm D call. The CDR3 has 13 amino acids. V was cut by 3 bases and J by 6 bases, with 14 bases left in between. Per the germline V gene, CDR1 is GTSNPN and CDR2 is SVGIG (reference sequence). DNA for the CDR3: TGTGCCTGGAGCGACACAGCGTTCTCTGAAGCTTTCTTT. It is translated as CAWSDTAFSEAFF.

The chain combines TRBV5-1 with TRBJ1-1, with a tentative D call TRBD1 (6 bases). V lost 4 bases and J lost 1, with 14 bases in between. CDR3 length equals 15 residues. From germline, CDR1 is SGHRS and CDR2 YFSETQ. For the CDR3, the DNA is TGCGCCAGCAGCACCGCCGGACAGCCGAACACTGAAGCTTTCTTT. Its translation is CASSTAGQPNTEAFF.